The 25 T cell receptor beta chains given below trace back to one sample, sequenced in a study of metastatic and nonmetastatic thyroid tumors. With MiXCR, TCRdb reprocessed the PCR reads. The sample consists of tens of thousands of clones, 20% to 25% of them appearing once. Thyroid surgery took place with no prior treatment in any patient. Sequenced: tumor tissue. The receptors originated from a female donor with papillary thyroid cancer or a benign thyroid nodule (not recorded which). Some clones in this sample may be carry-over from other donors' samples.

The chain joins TRBV6-2 or TRBV6-3 to TRBJ1-3; the D is unclear. Germline V gene lookup returns CDR1 MNHEY and CDR2 SVGEGT. V lost 5 bases and J 0 bases, leaving 11 bases between the germline ends. The length of the CDR3 is 15 residues. The CDR3 coding sequence is TGTGCCAGCAGTCCGGACGGGAGCTCTGGAAACACCATATATTTT. Amino acids: CASSPDGSSGNTIYF.

Concerning this clone itself: Sequence at one end of the junction differs from germline and may be a read error. The J gene is TRBJ2-5, the V gene TRBV12-3 or TRBV12-4, with no clear D. This CDR3 region has 13 residues. The CDR3 is CASRTRTEETQYF. The CDR3 bases are TGTGCGAGCAGGACCCGGACGGAAGAGACCCAGTACTTC.

In this sample, this clone turned up many times. The rearrangement links TRBV20-1 to TRBJ1-4; D gene unclear. CDR1 is DFQATT, CDR2 SNEGSKA, per germline (reference sequence). The CDR3 covers 16 residues. The V end lost 0 bases, the J end lost 0 bases, and 11 bases lay between the germline ends. This CDR3 reads CSARDRAGATNEKLFF. Here the CDR3 DNA reads TGCAGTGCTAGAGATAGGGCAGGAGCAACTAATGAAAAACTGTTTTTT.

This clone was detected only once. V gene TRBV10-2 combines with J gene TRBJ2-5, with unresolved D. The CDR3 is 13 amino acids. Per the germline V gene, CDR1 is WSHSY and CDR2 is SAAADI. Trimming stripped 3 bases from V and 2 bases from J, with 7 bases between. The DNA of the CDR3 is TGCGCCAGCAGTGATTTCGGACAAGAGACCCAGTACTTC. This encodes CASSDFGQETQYF.

The chain is built from TRBV28 and TRBJ1-4; a weak D match, TRBD1 (5 bases). The germline V gene has CDR1 MDHEN and CDR2 SYDVKM. The ends were cut back, 6 bases at V and 7 bases at J, with 15 bases in the middle. This CDR3 is built from 14 residues. The CDR3 DNA is TGTGCCAGCAGGCGCAGGGACTCTGGTGAAAAACTGTTTTTT. Translating it yields CASRRRDSGEKLFF. Full variable domain (rest looked up from reference TRBV28 and TRBJ1-4): DVKVTQSSRYLVKRTGEKVFLECVQDMDHENMFWYRQDPGLGLRLIYFSYDVKMKEKGDIPEGYSVSREKKERFSLILESASTNQTSMYLCASRRRDSGEKLFFGSGTQLSVL.

This clone has a handful of counts. The J gene is TRBJ2-1, the V gene TRBV11-2; TRBD1 aligns across 8 bases. The CDR3 length is 18 residues. V lost 5 bases and J lost 1; bases outside the gene matches: 13. From germline, CDR1 is SGHAT and CDR2 FQNNGV. For the CDR3, the DNA is TGTGCCAGCAGCCTCTTCTTGGCGAACAGGGGGTCCTACAATGAGCAGTTCTTC. Its translation is CASSLFLANRGSYNEQFF.

This clone has a handful of counts. V and J are TRBV24-1 and TRBJ2-1, with D unclear. Germline V CDR1 and CDR2: KGHDR, SFDVKD. CDR3 length: 14 amino acids. With 5 bases removed from V and 0 bases from J, the gap between germline ends came to 7 bases. CDR3 DNA sequence: TGTGCCACCAGTGCACTCGCCTCCTACAATGAGCAGTTCTTC. It translates to CATSALASYNEQFF.

CDR3 bases: TGTGCCAGCAGTAGGGGCGACGAAGCTTTCTTT. Protein: CASSRGDEAFF. This chain joins TRBV7-9 and TRBJ1-1; a possible D gene is TRBD1 (5 bases). Germline V lookup: CDR1 SEHNR, CDR2 FQNEAQ (reference sequence). V was pared by 6 bases and J by 8 bases, with 10 bases between. CDR3 length: 11 amino acids.

This clone has ten or more counts. The rearrangement links TRBV4-2 to TRBJ2-7, with D possibly being TRBD1 (5 bases). Germline assignment: CDR1 LGHNA and CDR2 YNFKEQ. Trimming removed 1 base from V and 6 bases from J, with 16 bases in between. The CDR3 totals 15 residues. DNA for the CDR3: TGTGCCAGCAGCCAAGGGCAGGGTATGAACGTCGAGCAGTACTTC. This codes for CASSQGQGMNVEQYF.

The sample holds a few counts of this clone. The chain combines TRBV6-1 with TRBJ1-2; D not resolved. This CDR3 is 12 amino acids long. Germline V gives CDR1 MNHNS, CDR2 SASEGT. V shed 0 bases and J shed 4 bases, with 3 bases lying between them. The CDR3 sequence: CASSEAGYGYTF. CDR3 in DNA: TGTGCCAGCAGTGAAGCGGGCTATGGCTACACCTTC.

V usage is TRBV9 and J usage is TRBJ1-2; D is uncertain. Germline assignment: CDR1 SGDLS and CDR2 YYNGEE. This CDR3 contains 13 residues. V was shortened by 4 bases and J by 7 bases, with 14 bases between the two germline ends. The CDR3 sequence is CASSPRLQTGYTF. The CDR3 nucleotides are TGTGCCAGCAGCCCCCGGCTCCAGACTGGCTACACCTTC.

As regards this clone: Germline and junction disagree at one end, which may indicate a read error. This chain uses TRBV11-2 with TRBJ1-3; D gene ambiguous. The CDR3 extends over 17 amino acids. CDR1 is SGHAT and CDR2 is FQNNGV in the germline V gene. In DNA, the CDR3 is TGTGCCAGCAGTTTAGGGAATTTCATAGGAACTGGAAACACCATATATTTT. Translating it yields CASSLGNFIGTGNTIYF.

The CDR3 reads CASRPISGINEQYF. As DNA, the CDR3 is TGTGCCAGCAGACCAATTAGCGGGATAAACGAGCAGTACTTC. V and J are TRBV27 and TRBJ2-7; the match to TRBD2 covers 8 bases. V lost 6 bases, J lost 5 bases, and 9 bases stayed unmatched. This CDR3 spans 14 amino acids. CDR1 and CDR2 (germline): MNHEY, SMNVEV (reference sequence).

This clone was seen ten or more times. This chain joins TRBV6-1 and TRBJ1-5; D may be TRBD1 (6 bases). The V end was cut by 5 bases, the J end by 0 bases, with 23 bases between. CDR1 MNHNS and CDR2 SASEGT come from the germline V gene. The CDR3 totals 19 residues. The CDR3 bases are TGTGCCAGCAGTCAAACGTGGGGGCCGAGGGAGGATAGCAATCAGCCCCAGCATTTT. Translation: CASSQTWGPREDSNQPQHF.

This chain links TRBV20-1 with TRBJ2-7; 9 nucleotides align to TRBD2. The V segment lost 4 bases and the J segment 0 bases; nucleotides outside the gene matches: 7. Germline assignment: CDR1 DFQATT and CDR2 SNEGSKA (reference sequence). There are 15 residues in the CDR3. The CDR3 spells CSATGGLASSYEQYF. CDR3 nucleotide sequence: TGCAGTGCTACTGGAGGACTAGCGAGCTCCTACGAGCAGTACTTC.

This clone was recorded a few times. This rearrangement joins TRBV27 to TRBJ2-7; TRBD1 might be the D (7 bases). Trimming shortened V by 7 bases and J by 6 bases, and 16 bases separated the two germline ends. CDR3 size: 13 residues. In germline, CDR1 is MNHEY, CDR2 SMNVEV (reference sequence). The CDR3 nucleotides are TGTGCCAGCAACAAGGGCCAGGGGGGCGAGCAGTACTTC. Protein: CASNKGQGGEQYF.

The chain combines TRBV6-1 with TRBJ2-7; D is uncertain. The V end lost 7 bases, the J end lost 6 bases, and 22 bases lay between the germline ends. This CDR3 has 15 residues. From germline, CDR1 is MNHNS and CDR2 SASEGT. This chain's CDR3 is CASTVVKGRTSEQYF. CDR3 nucleotides: TGTGCCAGCACCGTGGTGAAGGGCAGGACGTCCGAGCAGTACTTC.

The rearrangement uses TRBV20-1 and TRBJ2-1, with TRBD2 identical over 7 bases. The CDR3 length is 16 residues. J lost 4 bases, V lost 4 bases, and 13 bases had no gene match. Germline assignment: CDR1 DFQATT and CDR2 SNEGSKA (reference sequence). CDR3 DNA sequence: TGCAGTGCTAAGACTCCCGGGACTACCTTTTACAATGAGCAGTTCTTC. Residues: CSAKTPGTTFYNEQFF.

The J gene is TRBJ1-1, the V gene TRBV6-5, with D hard to call. Trimming took off 2 bases at V and 4 bases at J, with 2 bases between the two ends. The CDR3 runs 11 residues. Germline V CDR1 and CDR2: MNHEY, SVGAGI. The CDR3 protein is CASSYGTEAFF. For the CDR3, the DNA is TGTGCCAGCAGTTACGGCACTGAAGCTTTCTTT.

This clone has at least ten counts. Possible read error: a much larger clone is one base away. Distinct nucleotide sequences in the sample also encode this CDR3. The chain carries TRBV28 and TRBJ2-7, with 9 bases lining up with TRBD2. Germline values: CDR1 MDHEN, CDR2 SYDVKM. The V segment lost 5 bases and the J segment 2 bases; nucleotides outside the gene matches: 4. This CDR3 region has 14 residues. In DNA, the CDR3 is TGTGCCAGCAGTCCCGTAGCGGGGGCCTACGAGCAGTACTTC. Residues: CASSPVAGAYEQYF.

This clone was seen at least ten times. The CDR3 nucleotides read TGTGCCAGCAGCGAGGGACTAGCGAACACCGGGGAGCTGTTTTTT. This gives the protein CASSEGLANTGELFF. The chain combines TRBV6-4 with TRBJ2-2, with 8 bases matching TRBD2. Per the germline V gene, CDR1 is MRHNA and CDR2 is SNTAGT. The CDR3 length is 15 residues. With V trimmed by 6 bases and J by 0 bases, 3 bases remained unmatched.

The chain links TRBV14 to TRBJ1-2; possibly TRBD1 for D (5 bases). The germline V and J ends were trimmed by 0 bases and 4 bases, with 12 bases remaining between them. Germline values: CDR1 SGHDN, CDR2 FVKESK. The CDR3 runs to 15 residues. The CDR3, as DNA: TGTGCCAGCAGCCAAGATTTGGCAGGGACCTATGGCTACACCTTC. Translation: CASSQDLAGTYGYTF. The variable domain in full, with the rest retrieved from reference TRBV14 and TRBJ1-2, is EAGVTQFPSHSVIEKGQTVTLRCDPISGHDNLYWYRRVMGKEIKFLLHFVKESKQDESGMPNNRFLAERTGGTYSTLKVQPAELEDSGVYFCASSQDLAGTYGYTFGSGTRLTVV.

By proportion, this clone is medium-sized (0.01 to 0.1%). Here the CDR3 reads CASTPDGNPGNQPQHF. CDR3 DNA sequence: TGTGCCAGCACCCCCGACGGAAACCCGGGCAATCAGCCCCAGCATTTT. The chain carries TRBV6-4 and TRBJ1-5; D remains ambiguous. This CDR3 contains 16 residues. The V end lost 7 bases, the J end lost 2 bases, and 18 bases lay between the germline ends. Germline CDR1 MRHNA, CDR2 SNTAGT.

The V gene is TRBV6-2 or TRBV6-3, the J gene TRBJ2-7, with D unresolved. Per germline, CDR1 MNHEY and CDR2 SVGEGT. Between the trimmed V and J ends, which lost 6 bases and 5 bases, there was a span of 8 bases. This CDR3 has 11 residues. The CDR3 nucleotides read TGTGCCAGCAGCAGGAATAACGAGCAGTACTTC. It yields the protein CASSRNNEQYF.

The table lists this clone with many counts. The gene calls are TRBV3-1 and TRBJ2-6, with 9 bases lining up with TRBD1. Germline lookup yields CDR1 LGHDT and CDR2 YNNKEL (reference sequence). V lost 6 bases and J lost 0; bases outside the gene matches: 6. This CDR3 comprises 17 residues. The CDR3 is CASSPGTGLSGANVLTF. For the CDR3, the DNA is TGTGCCAGCAGTCCCGGGACAGGGCTCTCTGGGGCCAACGTCCTGACTTTC.